This TCR beta chain was identified in a study of metastatic and nonmetastatic thyroid tumors. Per the original methods: What underpinned the distant-metastasis classifier for papillary thyroid cancer was the set of CDR3 differences across clinicopathological groups. TCRdb re-called clones from the PCR reads using MiXCR. TCRdb, not the authors, supplied the V and J calls. The data contain about 82,000 clones, 12% of them singletons. The V gene's germline CDR1 is MNHEY and CDR2 SVGAGI. The CDR3 extends over 14 amino acids. The V and J ends lost 7 bases and 5 bases respectively, with 17 bases between them. Until they underwent thyroid surgery, no patient had received any treatment.

This clonotype was sampled from a female donor with papillary thyroid cancer or a benign thyroid nodule (not recorded which). Some clones in this sample may be carry-over from other donors' samples. The chain joins TRBV6-5 to TRBJ1-2, with D possibly being TRBD1 (5 bases). The material sequenced was tumor tissue. The CDR3 region is CASISVQGLYGYTF. CDR3 DNA sequence: TGTGCCAGCATTTCGGTCCAGGGATTGTATGGCTACACCTTC.